The clone carrying this T cell receptor beta chain was recorded a few times. Which cohort a participant joined came from the clinical history participants gave. Source study methods: Estimates of nucleated cell counts were drawn from the amplification of reference gene primers. Produced via immunoSEQ multiplex PCR; TCRdb's table is partial and in-frame only. D and trimming were read from the DNA, whereas the V and J calls and clone size are those reported in that table. The sample includes about 330,000 clones, 80% to 90% of them seen just once. These data originate in a study of blood T cell repertoires in COVID-19. Overall study context: Specimens from acute and convalescent COVID-19 originated in the United States, Italy and Spain. The cDNA or gDNA used as material had been derived from T cells, B-cell-depleted T cells, or PBMCs.

V dropped 3 bases and J dropped 9; count of bases not matched to a gene: 11. Germline CDR1 SEHNR, CDR2 FQNEAQ (reference sequence). The CDR3 spans 15 residues. The sequence was collected from a man aged 30 to 39 who had recovered from COVID-19. The chain is built from TRBV7-9 and TRBJ2-1, with 7 positions matching TRBD2. The sequenced material came from PBMCs or T cells enriched from blood (not recorded which). As DNA, the CDR3 is TGTGCCAGCAGCTTCCGATCGGGTCCGGGGGGTGAGCAGTTCTTC. The encoded protein is CASSFRSGPGGEQFF.